The 17 T cell receptor beta chains below were found in one sample sequenced in a study of graft-versus-host responses after intestinal transplantation. From the graft tissue, intraepithelial and lamina propria lymphocytes were released through processing. TCRdb's table, derived via immunoSEQ multiplex PCR, lists solely in-frame clones and lacks some. The top ten hold approximately 8% of the sample, which has approximately 20,000 clones, roughly 78% seen once. This specimen consisted of ileum tissue, obtained about 21 days after intestinal transplant. The receptors derive from a human patient who received an intestinal transplant, so some T cells may come from the graft donor.

The chain is built from TRBV11-1 and TRBJ1-6, with 11 positions matching TRBD1. J lost 7 bases, V lost 4 bases, and 3 bases had no gene match. There are 15 residues in the CDR3. Looked up from germline, CDR1 is SGHAT and CDR2 is FQDESV (reference sequence). CDR3 DNA: TGTGCCAGCAGCTGGACAGGGGGCACAAATTCACCCCTCCACTTT. Translating gives CASSWTGGTNSPLHF.

This rearrangement joins TRBV29-1 to TRBJ1-2; TRBD1 matches at 7 bases. The CDR3 spans 12 residues. Germline-derived CDR1 and CDR2 are SQVTM and ANQGSEA. With V trimmed by 5 bases and J by 4 bases, 4 bases remained unmatched. The DNA for the CDR3 is TGCAGCGTTCCGACAGGGATCTATGGCTACACCTTC. It specifies CSVPTGIYGYTF.

The chain is built from TRBV7-2 and TRBJ1-6, with a weak D call TRBD1 (5 bases). The CDR3 consists of 15 residues. CDR1 SGHTA and CDR2 FQGNSA come from the germline V gene. V lost 0 bases and J 10 bases, leaving 13 bases between the germline ends. The chain's CDR3 is CASSLAQGLGSPLHF. The DNA of the CDR3 is TGTGCCAGCAGCTTAGCGCAGGGATTAGGCTCACCCCTCCACTTT.

This rearrangement joins TRBV6-5 to TRBJ2-1; 9 bases match TRBD2. Per the germline V gene, CDR1 is MNHEY and CDR2 is SVGAGI. V lost 1 base, J lost 9 bases, and 10 bases stayed unmatched. The CDR3 loop spans 16 amino acids. The CDR3 reads CASSYFVTSGTGEQFF. CDR3 sequence (DNA): TGTGCCAGCAGTTACTTCGTGACTAGCGGTACCGGTGAGCAGTTCTTC.

J is TRBJ1-2 and V is TRBV7-2, with D unclear. V was shortened by 1 base and J by 8 bases, with 17 bases between the two germline ends. Germline-derived CDR1 and CDR2 are SGHTA and FQGNSA. CDR3 length: 15 residues. The CDR3 DNA sequence: TGTGCCAGCAGCTTAGGGGTCAGGTTATTAGAGGGCTACACCTTC. Translated, it gives CASSLGVRLLEGYTF. Variable domain in full (rest from reference TRBV7-2 and TRBJ1-2): GAGVSQSPSNKVTEKGKDVELRCDPISGHTALYWYRQSLGQGLEFLIYFQGNSAPDKSGLPSDRFSAERTGGSVSTLTIQRTQQEDSAVYLCASSLGVRLLEGYTFGSGTRLTVV.

The CDR3 here is CASSAQPNTEAFF. CDR3 sequence (DNA): TGTGCCAGCAGCGCACAGCCGAACACTGAAGCTTTCTTT. The V and J genes are TRBV5-5 and TRBJ1-1, with unresolved D. Deletions cut 4 bases from V and 1 base from J, with 8 bases between. Germline V CDR1 and CDR2: SGHKS, YYEKEE (reference sequence). The CDR3 has 13 amino acids.

This clone is labeled medium-sized. CDR3 DNA sequence: TGTGCCAGCAGCCCCCAGGCTAATTATCCCTACGAGCAGTACTTC. It specifies CASSPQANYPYEQYF. The chain links TRBV4-2 to TRBJ2-7; D not resolved. This CDR3 contains 15 residues. Germline V lookup: CDR1 LGHNA, CDR2 YNFKEQ. The ends were cut back, 4 bases at V and 2 bases at J, with 15 bases in the middle.

This clone has a single count. The rearrangement uses TRBV18 and TRBJ1-4; D is possibly TRBD1 (5 bases). Per the germline V gene, CDR1 is KGHSH and CDR2 is LQKENI. The CDR3 totals 13 residues. Trimming took off 6 bases at V and 4 bases at J, with 9 bases between the two ends. DNA for the CDR3: TGTGCCAGCTCGGGGCAGGGTAATGAAAAACTGTTTTTT. Its translation: CASSGQGNEKLFF.

The DNA of the CDR3 is TGCGCCAGCAGCTCTCAGGCCGGGACTAGCGGATACGAGCAGTACTTC. Its translation: CASSSQAGTSGYEQYF. This sequence joins TRBV5-1 and TRBJ2-5, with TRBD2 matching 11 bases. Near its end, the DNA agrees better with TRBJ2-7, so the J call may be wrong. Germline CDR1 SGHRS, CDR2 YFSETQ. CDR3 length: 16 amino acids.

This chain links TRBV15 with TRBJ1-2; no clear D. The germline V gene encodes CDR1 LNHNV and CDR2 YYDKDF (reference sequence). The CDR3 is 16 residues long. Trimming shortened V by 5 bases and J by 0 bases, and 16 bases separated the two germline ends. CDR3 nucleotide sequence: TGTGCCACCAGCGGACTGGGAGAGAGGGCTAACTATGGCTACACCTTC. Its translation is CATSGLGERANYGYTF. The full variable domain, completed using reference TRBV15 and TRBJ1-2, is DAMVIQNPRYQVTQFGKPVTLSCSQTLNHNVMYWYQQKSSQAPKLLFHYYDKDFNNEADTPDNFQSRRPNTSFCFLDIRSPGLGDTAMYLCATSGLGERANYGYTFGSGTRLTVV.

The chain combines TRBV28 with TRBJ2-7; D perhaps matches TRBD1 (5 bases). V lost 6 bases and J 2 bases, leaving 11 bases between the germline ends. Germline V CDR1 and CDR2: MDHEN, SYDVKM. The CDR3 extends over 13 amino acids. The CDR3 reads CASRDTTPYEQYF. DNA for the CDR3: TGTGCCAGCAGGGACACTACCCCCTACGAGCAGTACTTC.

This clone has only a few counts. This rearrangement joins TRBV6-5 to TRBJ2-1, with TRBD2 matching 7 bases. The V segment lost 8 bases and the J segment 11 bases; nucleotides outside the gene matches: 12. CDR3 size: 13 residues. Germline CDR1 is MNHEY and CDR2 is SVGAGI. For the CDR3, the DNA is TGTGCCAGCGCCACGGGGAACGGGGGGAAGCAGTTCTTC. Protein: CASATGNGGKQFF.

The chain is built from TRBV6-6 and TRBJ1-1; D gene unclear. V was clipped by 4 bases and J by 3 bases, with 12 bases between them. The germline V gene encodes CDR1 MNHNY and CDR2 SVGAGI (reference sequence). The CDR3 is 14 residues long. The CDR3 here is CASSSQGRYTEAFF. The CDR3 nucleotides read TGTGCCAGCAGTTCTCAAGGGAGGTACACTGAAGCTTTCTTT.

This sequence joins TRBV7-3 and TRBJ2-5, with D possibly matching TRBD2 (7 bases). Trimming took off 5 bases at V and 5 bases at J, with 18 bases between the two ends. The CDR3 consists of 15 residues. Germline lookup yields CDR1 SGHTA and CDR2 FQGTGA. The CDR3 sequence: CASSRVGGAWETQYF. In nucleotides, the CDR3 is TGTGCCAGCAGCCGGGTTGGGGGGGCCTGGGAGACCCAGTACTTC.

In its sample, this clone was seen once. The V call is TRBV7-3, the J call TRBJ2-5; tentatively, D is TRBD1 (5 bases). CDR3 length equals 14 residues. V was clipped by 2 bases and J by 9 bases, with 16 bases between them. Germline CDR1 is SGHTA and CDR2 is FQGTGA. CDR3 nucleotide sequence: TGTGCCAGCAGCTTATTGGGGCTCTTACGGGCCCAGTACTTC. It encodes CASSLLGLLRAQYF.

The rearrangement uses TRBV27 and TRBJ2-5; 7 nucleotides align to TRBD1. Matching the DNA end better, TRBJ2-7 makes the J call doubtful. This CDR3 has 13 amino acids. Per germline, CDR1 MNHEY and CDR2 SMNVEV (reference sequence). Written as DNA, the CDR3 is TGTGCCAGCAGCTACACGACAGGGTACGAGCAGTACTTC. Translating it yields CASSYTTGYEQYF.

The chain is built from TRBV12-5 and TRBJ2-7; maybe TRBD1 (8 bases). Germline V gene sequence: CDR1 LGHNT, CDR2 FRNRAP. The V and J ends lost 6 bases and 2 bases respectively, with 20 bases between them. The CDR3 length is 16 residues. CDR3 nucleotide sequence: TGTGCTAGTGGACAGCGCTACAGGGGGGGGCCCTACGAGCAGTACTTC. Translated, it gives CASGQRYRGGPYEQYF.